The clone carrying this T cell receptor (beta chain) turned up a few times. Its antigen is as yet unknown. The sample belongs to a study of cytomegalovirus exposure and HLA in healthy donors. Study-level findings and limits: The sole available immune exposure information was CMV serostatus.

Both 60 Vbeta primers and 13 Jbeta primers went into the PCR. Authors' processing steps: A follow-up analysis tallied 65 million to 80 million unique TCR beta chains, 8.5 million to 14 million shared. The repertoire was sequenced with immunoSEQ multiplex PCR; TCRdb's copy has only in-frame clones and lacks some. V and J calls and clone size are as listed in that table; D and trimming were resolved from the DNA. The sample lists tens of thousands of clones, roughly two thirds occurring once. CDR3 size: 18 residues. Trimming at V came to 0 bases and at J to 2 bases, leaving 10 bases not matched to a gene. Germline values: CDR1 SNHLY, CDR2 FYNNEI.

The receptor comes from a man between 35 and 55 years old in good health and CMV-seropositive. V and J are TRBV2 and TRBJ2-1; 7 bases align to TRBD1. The sequenced sample consisted of PBMCs. CDR3: CASSEAVVGQITYNEQFF. CDR3 DNA: TGTGCCAGCAGTGAAGCGGTGGTGGGACAGATAACCTACAATGAGCAGTTCTTC. Full variable domain (remainder filled in from reference TRBV2 and TRBJ2-1): EPEVTQTPSHQVTQMGQEVILRCVPISNHLYFYWYRQILGQKVEFLVSFYNNEISEKSEIFDDQFSVERPDGSNFTLKIRSTKLEDSAMYFCASSEAVVGQITYNEQFFGPGTRLTVL.